This is a list of T cell receptor beta chains from one sample in a study of blood T cell repertoires in COVID-19. TCRdb's table, derived via immunoSEQ multiplex PCR, lists solely in-frame clones and lacks some. The table records roughly 120,000 clones, approximately 89% of them present only once. Sequenced input: peripheral blood. The source is a woman of 80 years or more with COVID-19, enrolled during active disease. Each CDR3 is given with its conserved first and last residue. Fields, in order: V gene, J gene, D gene, clone size, CDR3 protein, CDR3 DNA. D genes are given only for firm matches. Clone size is given for some rows only: seen once, a few or many times, or a class if the clone is expanded.

v_gene: TRBV12-2; j_gene: TRBJ2-7; d_gene: .; abundance: once; CDR3aa: CASRLAGGSSYEQYF; CDR3nt: TGTGCAAGTCGCTTAGCTGGCGGGAGTTCCTACGAGCAGTACTTC
v_gene: TRBV18; j_gene: TRBJ2-1; d_gene: .; abundance: .; CDR3aa: CASSPWALANNNEQFF; CDR3nt: TGTGCCAGCTCCCCCTGGGCACTAGCAAATAACAATGAGCAGTTCTTC
v_gene: TRBV12-3/TRBV12-4; j_gene: TRBJ2-5; d_gene: TRBD1; abundance: .; CDR3aa: CASRPTGVETQYF; CDR3nt: TGTGCCAGCAGACCGACAGGGGTGGAGACCCAGTACTTC
v_gene: TRBV7-6; j_gene: TRBJ2-3; d_gene: .; abundance: once; CDR3aa: CASSPDSVTDTQYF; CDR3nt: TGTGCCAGCAGCCCCGACAGTGTTACAGATACGCAGTATTTT
v_gene: TRBV19; j_gene: TRBJ2-7; d_gene: TRBD2; abundance: .; CDR3aa: CASSIRAGTSTSEQYF; CDR3nt: TGTGCCAGTAGTATCAGGGCGGGGACTAGCACTAGTGAGCAGTACTTC
v_gene: TRBV29-1; j_gene: TRBJ2-1; d_gene: TRBD1; abundance: .; CDR3aa: CSVRDRARTDGEQFF; CDR3nt: TGCAGCGTTCGCGACAGGGCCAGGACCGACGGGGAGCAGTTCTTC
v_gene: TRBV28; j_gene: TRBJ1-2; d_gene: .; abundance: .; CDR3aa: CASRLTNYGYTF; CDR3nt: TGTGCCAGCAGACTTACTAACTATGGCTACACCTTC
v_gene: TRBV7-3; j_gene: TRBJ2-3; d_gene: .; abundance: .; CDR3aa: CASSPQGQDTQYF; CDR3nt: TGTGCCAGCAGCCCACAGGGCCAAGATACGCAGTATTTT
v_gene: TRBV28; j_gene: TRBJ2-7; d_gene: .; abundance: .; CDR3aa: CASTPSGEQYF; CDR3nt: TGTGCCAGCACTCCCTCAGGGGAGCAGTACTTC
v_gene: TRBV5-1; j_gene: TRBJ1-1; d_gene: .; abundance: .; CDR3aa: CASSLGQINTEAFF; CDR3nt: TGCGCCAGCAGCTTAGGACAGATCAACACTGAAGCTTTCTTT
v_gene: TRBV5-1; j_gene: TRBJ2-7; d_gene: TRBD2; abundance: .; CDR3aa: CASSSGLAGDEQYF; CDR3nt: TGCGCCAGCAGCTCGGGACTAGCGGGAGACGAGCAGTACTTC
v_gene: TRBV3-1/TRBV3-2; j_gene: TRBJ2-2; d_gene: TRBD1; abundance: once; CDR3aa: CASSLDRGNTGELFF; CDR3nt: TGTGCCAGCAGCCTCGACAGGGGTAACACCGGGGAGCTGTTTTTT
v_gene: TRBV10-3; j_gene: TRBJ2-1; d_gene: .; abundance: .; CDR3aa: CAISRGGPYNEQFF; CDR3nt: TGTGCCATCAGCCGGGGAGGACCCTACAATGAGCAGTTCTTC
v_gene: TRBV11-2; j_gene: TRBJ1-2; d_gene: .; abundance: .; CDR3aa: CASSSIQGYGYTF; CDR3nt: TGTGCCAGCAGCTCCATTCAGGGGTATGGCTACACCTTC
v_gene: TRBV28; j_gene: TRBJ2-2; d_gene: .; abundance: .; CDR3aa: CASSSLDRHTGELFF; CDR3nt: TGTGCCAGCAGTTCCCTGGACAGACACACCGGGGAGCTGTTTTTT
v_gene: TRBV7-3; j_gene: TRBJ2-2; d_gene: TRBD1; abundance: few; CDR3aa: CASSSGQSGELFF; CDR3nt: TGTGCCAGCAGCTCGGGACAGTCCGGGGAGCTGTTTTTT
v_gene: TRBV5-1; j_gene: TRBJ1-2; d_gene: .; abundance: .; CDR3aa: CASSLAPDFNYGYTF; CDR3nt: TGCGCCAGCAGCTTGGCTCCGGACTTTAACTATGGCTACACCTTC
v_gene: TRBV28; j_gene: TRBJ2-7; d_gene: TRBD2; abundance: .; CDR3aa: CASQSPTSGLSYEQYF; CDR3nt: TGTGCCAGCCAGTCTCCCACTAGCGGGTTGTCCTACGAGCAGTACTTC
v_gene: TRBV7-3; j_gene: TRBJ2-1; d_gene: TRBD2; abundance: .; CDR3aa: CASSLNSGLEKNEQFF; CDR3nt: TGTGCCAGCAGCTTAAATAGCGGACTAGAAAAAAATGAGCAGTTCTTC
v_gene: TRBV5-4; j_gene: TRBJ2-1; d_gene: .; abundance: .; CDR3aa: CASELSQGRHLNNEQFF; CDR3nt: TGTGCCAGCGAATTGTCCCAGGGTCGCCACTTGAACAATGAGCAGTTCTTC
v_gene: TRBV7-9; j_gene: TRBJ2-5; d_gene: TRBD2; abundance: .; CDR3aa: CASSLLAGVETQYF; CDR3nt: TGTGCCAGCAGCCTGCTAGCGGGAGTGGAGACCCAGTACTTC
v_gene: TRBV29-1; j_gene: TRBJ2-1; d_gene: TRBD2; abundance: .; CDR3aa: CSVGGPGTSGYEQFF; CDR3nt: TGCAGCGTTGGGGGTCCAGGGACTAGTGGCTATGAGCAGTTCTTC
v_gene: TRBV3-1/TRBV3-2; j_gene: TRBJ1-2; d_gene: .; abundance: .; CDR3aa: CASSQRAGESYTF; CDR3nt: TGTGCCAGCAGCCAGAGAGCAGGGGAATCATACACCTTC
v_gene: TRBV19; j_gene: TRBJ1-1; d_gene: TRBD1; abundance: .; CDR3aa: CASSIDPKGANTEAFF; CDR3nt: TGTGCCAGTAGTATAGACCCCAAGGGGGCGAACACTGAAGCTTTCTTT
v_gene: TRBV4-2; j_gene: TRBJ1-2; d_gene: .; abundance: .; CDR3aa: CASSQEVSQRVYTF; CDR3nt: TGTGCCAGCAGCCAAGAGGTGAGTCAACGAGTCTACACCTTC
v_gene: TRBV7-6; j_gene: TRBJ2-1; d_gene: .; abundance: once; CDR3aa: CASSLGAGSSYNEQFF; CDR3nt: TGTGCCAGCAGCTTAGGTGCCGGGAGCTCCTACAATGAGCAGTTCTTC
v_gene: TRBV10-3; j_gene: TRBJ2-5; d_gene: .; abundance: .; CDR3aa: CAISEQGETQYF; CDR3nt: TGTGCCATCAGTGAACAGGGCGAGACCCAGTACTTC
v_gene: TRBV4-3; j_gene: TRBJ2-5; d_gene: TRBD2; abundance: .; CDR3aa: CASSQQLGLAGETQYF; CDR3nt: TGCGCCAGCAGCCAACAACTCGGACTAGCGGGGGAGACCCAGTACTTC